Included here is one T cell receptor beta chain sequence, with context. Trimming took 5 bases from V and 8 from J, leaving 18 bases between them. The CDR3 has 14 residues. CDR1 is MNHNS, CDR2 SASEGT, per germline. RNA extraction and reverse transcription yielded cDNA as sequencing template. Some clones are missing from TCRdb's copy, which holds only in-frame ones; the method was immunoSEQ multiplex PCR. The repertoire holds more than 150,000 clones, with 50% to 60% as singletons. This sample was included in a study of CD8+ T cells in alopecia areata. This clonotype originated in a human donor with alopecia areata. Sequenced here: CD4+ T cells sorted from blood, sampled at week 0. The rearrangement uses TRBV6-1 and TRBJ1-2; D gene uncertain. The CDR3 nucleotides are TGTGCCAGCAGTTCGTCCGGGGTGTTGAGAGGCTACACCTTC. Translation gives CASSSSGVLRGYTF.